These T cell receptor beta chains were read from a single sample in a study of blood T cells in healthy people across ages. Using its own MiXCR run on the 5' RACE reads, TCRdb lists one record per CDR3 protein. The table includes more than 900,000 distinct CDR3 sequences, approximately 32% detected once. Separately, the same data were catalogued under a study of T cells of mothers and their children.

The sample was blood. These receptor sequences come from a woman aged 40 to 49 in good health. Both conserved end residues are part of each CDR3. D genes are given only for firm matches. Where a row states a size, it is once, few, many or the class of an expanded clone; other rows omit it.

CDR3: CASSLREGGFEQYF
DNA: TGCGCCAGCAGCTTGCGTGAGGGGGGGTTCGAGCAGTACTTC
V: TRBV5-1
D: .
J: TRBJ2-7
size: many

CDR3: CATSPSPGQGPNEQFF
DNA: TGTGCCACCAGCCCCTCTCCGGGACAGGGCCCCAATGAGCAGTTCTTC
V: TRBV15
D: TRBD1
J: TRBJ2-1
size: .

CDR3: CASSSPQGVGYNEQFF
DNA: TGTGCCAGCAGTTCACCCCAGGGGGTCGGTTACAATGAGCAGTTCTTC
V: TRBV7-9
D: TRBD1
J: TRBJ2-1
size: .

CDR3: CASSSGQNYGYTF
DNA: TGTGCCAGCAGCTCCGGACAGAACTATGGCTACACCTTC
V: TRBV5-1
D: .
J: TRBJ1-2
size: many

CDR3: CSARDAGPYGYTF
DNA: TGCAGTGCTAGAGATGCGGGTCCCTATGGCTACACCTTC
V: TRBV20-1
D: .
J: TRBJ1-2
size: few

CDR3: CASSVDGGSWAGEQYF
DNA: TGTGCCAGCAGCGTAGATGGGGGGAGTTGGGCGGGTGAGCAGTACTTC
V: TRBV9
D: .
J: TRBJ2-7
size: many

CDR3: CASGQGSGTGTEAFF
DNA: TGCGCCAGCGGCCAAGGTTCTGGAACAGGCACTGAAGCTTTCTTT
V: TRBV4-1
D: .
J: TRBJ1-1
size: once

CDR3: CSASWGPERNQPQHF
DNA: TGCAGTGCTAGTTGGGGCCCGGAGAGAAATCAGCCCCAGCATTTT
V: TRBV20-1
D: .
J: TRBJ1-5
size: once

CDR3: CSSSRSLRVYEQYF
DNA: TGCAGTTCATCACGCTCTTTACGGGTCTACGAGCAGTACTTC
V: TRBV20-1
D: .
J: TRBJ2-7
size: many

CDR3: CASAKPSSPMNTEAFF
DNA: TGTGCCAGCGCCAAACCATCGAGCCCTATGAACACTGAAGCTTTCTTT
V: TRBV27
D: .
J: TRBJ1-1
size: .

CDR3: CASSLRAHPYYGYTF
DNA: TGTGCCAGCAGTTTAAGGGCACATCCCTACTATGGCTACACCTTC
V: TRBV28
D: .
J: TRBJ1-2
size: .

CDR3: CASSYGGGHTF
DNA: TGTGCCAGCAGTTACGGGGGAGGCCACACCTTC
V: TRBV12-3/TRBV12-4
D: .
J: TRBJ1-2
size: few

CDR3: CASSRDGQGTSLSYEQYF
DNA: TGTGCCAGCAGCCGGGACGGACAGGGGACTTCTCTCTCCTACGAGCAGTACTTC
V: TRBV4-2
D: TRBD1
J: TRBJ2-7
size: few

CDR3: CASSQTAGTYGYTF
DNA: TGTGCCAGCAGCCAAACGGCAGGGACCTATGGCTACACCTTC
V: TRBV3-1
D: .
J: TRBJ1-2
size: once